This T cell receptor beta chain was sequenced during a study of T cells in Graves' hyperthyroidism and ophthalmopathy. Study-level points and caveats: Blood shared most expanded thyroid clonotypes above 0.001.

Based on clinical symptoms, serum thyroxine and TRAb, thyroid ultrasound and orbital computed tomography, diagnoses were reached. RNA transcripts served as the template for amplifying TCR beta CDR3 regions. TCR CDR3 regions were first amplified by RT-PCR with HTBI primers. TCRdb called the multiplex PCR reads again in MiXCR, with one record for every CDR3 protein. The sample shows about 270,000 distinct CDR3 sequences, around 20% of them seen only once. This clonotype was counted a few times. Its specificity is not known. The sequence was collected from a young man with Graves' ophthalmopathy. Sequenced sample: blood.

CDR3 nucleotides: TGTGCCAGTAGTAAACTAGCGGGAGTCGGGGACACAGATACGCAGTATTTT. This encodes CASSKLAGVGDTDTQYF. J is TRBJ2-3 and V is TRBV19, with 11 bases matching TRBD2. With V trimmed by 4 bases and J by 2 bases, 8 bases remained unmatched. The CDR3 spans 17 residues. Per germline, CDR1 LNHDA and CDR2 SQIVND (reference sequence).